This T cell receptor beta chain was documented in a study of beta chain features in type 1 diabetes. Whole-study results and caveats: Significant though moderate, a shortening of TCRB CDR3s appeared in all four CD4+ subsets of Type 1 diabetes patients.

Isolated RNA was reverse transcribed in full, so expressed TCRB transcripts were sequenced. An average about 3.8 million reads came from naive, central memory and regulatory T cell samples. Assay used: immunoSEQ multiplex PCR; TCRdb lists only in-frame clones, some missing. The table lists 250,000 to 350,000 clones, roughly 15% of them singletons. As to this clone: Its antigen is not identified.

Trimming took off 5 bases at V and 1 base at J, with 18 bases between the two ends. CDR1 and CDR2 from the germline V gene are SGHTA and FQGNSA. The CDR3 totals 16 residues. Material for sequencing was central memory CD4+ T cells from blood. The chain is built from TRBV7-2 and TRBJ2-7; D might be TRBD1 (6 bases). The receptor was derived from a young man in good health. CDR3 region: CASSLSARQVSYEQYV. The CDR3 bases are TGTGCCAGCAGCCTCTCGGCCCGACAGGTTTCCTACGAGCAGTACGTC.